This T cell receptor beta chain emerged from a study of shared clonotypes between healthy human individuals. HIV-negative, healthy adults without recent acute infections or vaccinations were the donors. Once extracted for a subset, genomic DNA was divided evenly among several immunoSEQ plates. Sequencing used immunoSEQ multiplex PCR; TCRdb keeps in-frame clones, though not all of them. This table has some 2,000,000 clones, 90% to 95% appearing once. In the case of this clone: Its antigen is currently unknown.

Germline lookup yields CDR1 MDHEN and CDR2 SYDVKM. J was trimmed by 4 bases and V by 3 bases; bases with no gene match: 3. The CDR3 length is 14 residues. Study-wide points: Large sequencing depth failed to make sorted-subset sequencing complete, rarefaction showed.

This TCR was sampled from a man between 18 and 29 years old in good health. Sequencing input: naive CD4+ T cells sorted from blood. Subset denoted: CD45RA+ positively selected. The J gene is TRBJ2-5, the V gene TRBV28; 9 bases match TRBD2. CDR3 region: CASSFSGGGETQYF. The DNA for the CDR3 is TGTGCCAGCAGTTTTAGCGGGGGCGGAGAGACCCAGTACTTC.